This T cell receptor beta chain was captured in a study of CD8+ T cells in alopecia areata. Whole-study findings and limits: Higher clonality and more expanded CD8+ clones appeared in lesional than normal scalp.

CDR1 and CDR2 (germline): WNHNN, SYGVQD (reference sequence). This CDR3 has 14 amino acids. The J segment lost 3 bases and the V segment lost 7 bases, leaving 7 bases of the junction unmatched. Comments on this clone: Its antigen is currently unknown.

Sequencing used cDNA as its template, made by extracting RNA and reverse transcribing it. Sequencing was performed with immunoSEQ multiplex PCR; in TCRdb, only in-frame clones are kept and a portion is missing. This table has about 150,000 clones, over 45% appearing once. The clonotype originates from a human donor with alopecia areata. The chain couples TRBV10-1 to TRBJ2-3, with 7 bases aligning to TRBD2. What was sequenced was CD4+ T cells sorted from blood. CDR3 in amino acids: CASNTGGVTDTQYF. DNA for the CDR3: TGCGCCAGCAATACGGGAGGTGTTACAGATACGCAGTATTTT.